This T cell receptor (beta chain) was sequenced during a study of cytomegalovirus exposure and HLA in healthy donors. Findings and limits, study-wide: Cytomegalovirus association was listed for 164 TCR beta chains. An analysis done earlier found most TCR beta V segments productive about 87% or about 30% of the time.

Notes on this clone: Antigen specificity is unknown.

Germline values: CDR1 LNHDA, CDR2 SQIVND (reference sequence). Trimming took 7 bases from V and 0 from J, leaving 7 bases between them. The length of the CDR3 is 13 residues. Researchers ran the PCR with 60 Vbeta and 13 Jbeta primers. This table comes from immunoSEQ multiplex PCR, and its TCRdb copy is limited to in-frame clones, with some not included. The sample features approximately 120,000 clones, with approximately 0.99% in its top ten. Specimen: PBMCs. The J gene is TRBJ1-5, the V gene TRBV19; D not resolved. The sequence was obtained from a man aged 18 to 30 in good health and CMV-seronegative. CDR3: CASTQVSNQPQHF. The CDR3, as DNA: TGTGCCAGTACTCAGGTTAGCAATCAGCCCCAGCATTTT.